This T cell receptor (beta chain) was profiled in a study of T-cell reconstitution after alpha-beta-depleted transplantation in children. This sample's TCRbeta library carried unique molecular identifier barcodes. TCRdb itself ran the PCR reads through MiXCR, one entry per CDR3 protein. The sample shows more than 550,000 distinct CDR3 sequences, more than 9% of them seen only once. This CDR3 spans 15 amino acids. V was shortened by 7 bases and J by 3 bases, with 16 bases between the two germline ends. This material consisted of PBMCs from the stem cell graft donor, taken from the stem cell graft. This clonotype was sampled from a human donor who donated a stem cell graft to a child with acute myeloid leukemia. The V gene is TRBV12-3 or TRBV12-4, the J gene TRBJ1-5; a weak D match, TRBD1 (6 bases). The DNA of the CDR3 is TGTGCCAGCACCCATACAGGGATTTACAATCAGCCCCAGCATTTT. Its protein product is CASTHTGIYNQPQHF.